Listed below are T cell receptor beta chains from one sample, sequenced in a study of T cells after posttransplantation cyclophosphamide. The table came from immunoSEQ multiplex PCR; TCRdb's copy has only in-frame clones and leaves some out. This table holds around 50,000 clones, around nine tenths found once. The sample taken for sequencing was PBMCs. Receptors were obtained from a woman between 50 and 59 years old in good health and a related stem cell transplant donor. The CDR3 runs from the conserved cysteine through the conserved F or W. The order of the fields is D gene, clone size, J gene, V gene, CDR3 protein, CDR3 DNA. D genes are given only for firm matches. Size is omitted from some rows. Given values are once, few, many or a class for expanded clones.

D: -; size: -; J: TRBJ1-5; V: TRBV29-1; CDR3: CSVVPGKQPQHF; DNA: TGCAGCGTTGTCCCAGGGAAGCAGCCCCAGCATTTT
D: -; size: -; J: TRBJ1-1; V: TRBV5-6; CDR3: CASSLGRLNTEAFF; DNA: TGTGCCAGCAGCTTGGGCAGGTTGAACACTGAAGCTTTCTTT
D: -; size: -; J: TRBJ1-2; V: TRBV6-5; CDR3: CASSSHRNPNYGYTF; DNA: TGTGCCAGCAGTTCTCACAGAAACCCTAACTATGGCTACACCTTC
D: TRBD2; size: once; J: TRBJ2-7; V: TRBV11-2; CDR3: CASSPGLAGVNEQYF; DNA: TGTGCCAGCAGCCCGGGACTAGCGGGAGTCAACGAGCAGTACTTC
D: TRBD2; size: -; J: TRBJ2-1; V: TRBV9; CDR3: CASSVGGGLAINEQFF; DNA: TGTGCCAGCAGCGTAGGTGGGGGACTAGCGATTAATGAGCAGTTCTTC
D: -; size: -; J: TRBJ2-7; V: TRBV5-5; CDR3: CASSFTVGGVYEQYF; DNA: TGTGCCAGCAGCTTCACGGTAGGGGGGGTTTACGAGCAGTACTTC
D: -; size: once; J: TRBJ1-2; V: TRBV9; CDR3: CASSVVPEDNYGYTF; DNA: TGTGCCAGCAGCGTAGTTCCAGAAGATAACTATGGCTACACCTTC
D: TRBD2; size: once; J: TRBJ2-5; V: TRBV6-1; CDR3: CASPTGLATGTQYF; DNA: TGTGCCAGCCCCACCGGACTAGCGACGGGGACCCAGTACTTC
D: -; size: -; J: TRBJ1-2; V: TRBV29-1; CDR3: CSVSNGYTF; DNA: TGCAGCGTTAGCAATGGCTACACCTTC
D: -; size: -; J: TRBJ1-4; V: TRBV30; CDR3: CAWSPRVANEKLFF; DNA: TGTGCCTGGAGCCCCCGAGTGGCTAATGAAAAACTGTTTTTT
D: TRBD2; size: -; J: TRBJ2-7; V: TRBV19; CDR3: CASSRGGLQSYEQYF; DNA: TGTGCCAGTAGCCGCGGGGGACTGCAGTCCTACGAGCAGTACTTC
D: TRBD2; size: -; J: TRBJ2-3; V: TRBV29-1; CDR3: CSVRGLAGVPDTQYF; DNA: TGCAGCGTCCGAGGACTAGCGGGAGTACCAGATACGCAGTATTTT
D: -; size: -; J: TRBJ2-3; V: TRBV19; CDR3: CASGVQGITDTQYF; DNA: TGTGCCAGTGGCGTCCAGGGGATCACAGATACGCAGTATTTT
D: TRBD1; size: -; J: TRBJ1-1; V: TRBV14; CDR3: CASSQEDRAEAFF; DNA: TGTGCCAGCAGCCAAGAAGACAGGGCTGAAGCTTTCTTT
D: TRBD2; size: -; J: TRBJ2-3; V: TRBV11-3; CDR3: CASSSPTSGSSADTQYF; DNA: TGTGCCAGCAGCTCCCCGACTAGCGGGAGCTCTGCAGATACGCAGTATTTT
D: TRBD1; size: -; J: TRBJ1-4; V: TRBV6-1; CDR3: CASSVHGQGAANEKLFF; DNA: TGTGCCAGCAGTGTACACGGACAGGGGGCGGCTAATGAAAAACTGTTTTTT
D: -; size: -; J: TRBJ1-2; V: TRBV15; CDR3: CATSRDTGTTLPLF; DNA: TGTGCCACCAGCAGGGATACCGGGACAACCCTACCCCTCTTC
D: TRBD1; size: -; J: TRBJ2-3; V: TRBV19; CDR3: CASSIKDREADTQYF; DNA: TGTGCCAGTAGTATTAAGGACAGGGAGGCAGATACGCAGTATTTT
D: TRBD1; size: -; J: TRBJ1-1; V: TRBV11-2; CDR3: CASNPWTGRDTEAFF; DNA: TGTGCCAGCAACCCTTGGACAGGGCGGGACACTGAAGCTTTCTTT
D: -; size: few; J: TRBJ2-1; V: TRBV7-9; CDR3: CASSSGDRQFF; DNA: TGTGCCAGCAGCTCGGGGGACAGGCAGTTCTTC
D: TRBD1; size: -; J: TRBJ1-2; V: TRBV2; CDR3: CASSGTGPYGYTF; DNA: TGTGCCAGCAGTGGGACAGGACCGTATGGCTACACCTTC
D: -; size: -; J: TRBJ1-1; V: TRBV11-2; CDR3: CASSLAAEAAFF; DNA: TGTGCCAGCAGCTTAGCTGCCGAGGCGGCTTTCTTT
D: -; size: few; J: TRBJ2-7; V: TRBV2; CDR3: CASSISAYEQYF; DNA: TGTGCCAGCAGCATCAGTGCCTACGAGCAGTACTTC
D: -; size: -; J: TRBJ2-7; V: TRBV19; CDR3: CASSTRGTVLGGEQYF; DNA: TGTGCCAGTAGTACCCGGGGGACTGTGCTTGGGGGCGAGCAGTACTTC
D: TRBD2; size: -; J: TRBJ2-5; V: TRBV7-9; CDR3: CASSSRTGGETQYF; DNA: TGTGCCAGCAGCTCCCGTACCGGGGGGGAGACCCAGTACTTC
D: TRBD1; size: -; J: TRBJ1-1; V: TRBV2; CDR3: CASRRDRGHTEAFF; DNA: TGTGCCAGCAGGAGGGACAGGGGGCACACTGAAGCTTTCTTT
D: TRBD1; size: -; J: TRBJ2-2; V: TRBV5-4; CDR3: CASSPPGTAATGELFF; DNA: TGTGCCAGCAGCCCCCCCGGGACAGCCGCCACCGGGGAGCTGTTTTTT
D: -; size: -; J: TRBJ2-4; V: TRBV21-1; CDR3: CASSKGEGSKNIQYF; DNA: TGTGCCAGCAGCAAGGGCGAGGGTTCCAAAAACATTCAGTACTTC
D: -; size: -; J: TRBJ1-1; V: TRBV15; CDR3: CATSRGEQGSREAFF; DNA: TGTGCCACCAGCAGAGGTGAGCAGGGGAGTCGTGAAGCTTTCTTT
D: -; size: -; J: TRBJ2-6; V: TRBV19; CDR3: CASSPPRSGANVLTF; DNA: TGTGCCAGTAGCCCCCCCAGATCTGGGGCCAACGTCCTGACTTTC
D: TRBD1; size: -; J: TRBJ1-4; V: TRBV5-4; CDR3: CASSWGQGASNEKLFF; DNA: TGTGCCAGCAGCTGGGGACAGGGGGCGTCTAATGAAAAACTGTTTTTT
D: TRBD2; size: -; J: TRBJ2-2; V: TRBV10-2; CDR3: CASSEGLAGASGELFF; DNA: TGCGCCAGCAGTGAGGGACTAGCGGGGGCCTCCGGGGAGCTGTTTTTT
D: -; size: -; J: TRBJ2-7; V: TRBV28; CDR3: CASSTSGTPYEQYF; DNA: TGTGCCAGCAGTACGTCAGGAACCCCCTACGAGCAGTACTTC
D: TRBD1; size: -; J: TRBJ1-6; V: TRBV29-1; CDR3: CSVLETGPGNSPLHF; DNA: TGCAGCGTCCTAGAGACAGGGCCGGGGAATTCACCCCTCCACTTT
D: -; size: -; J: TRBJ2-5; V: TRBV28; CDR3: CASSLLVPSQETQYF; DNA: TGTGCCAGCAGTTTATTGGTACCGAGCCAAGAGACCCAGTACTTC
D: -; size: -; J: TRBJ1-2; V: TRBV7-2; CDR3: CASSPAIRSYGYTF; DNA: TGTGCCAGCAGCCCGGCCATTAGGAGTTATGGCTACACCTTC
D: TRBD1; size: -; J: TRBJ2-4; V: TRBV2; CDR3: CASTEGLRDREFF; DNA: TGTGCCAGCACAGAAGGGCTCCGGGACAGGGAGTTTTTC
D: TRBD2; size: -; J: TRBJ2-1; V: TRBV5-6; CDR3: CASSTYLTSDWEQFF; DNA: TGTGCCAGCAGCACTTATCTGACTAGCGATTGGGAGCAGTTCTTC
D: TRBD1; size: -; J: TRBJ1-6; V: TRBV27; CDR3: CASSPGQGSYNSPLHF; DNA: TGTGCCAGCAGTCCCGGACAGGGCTCCTATAATTCACCCCTCCACTTT
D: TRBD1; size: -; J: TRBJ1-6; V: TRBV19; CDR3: CASSIASQGASSPLHF; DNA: TGTGCCAGTAGTATAGCGTCGCAGGGGGCTAGTTCACCCCTCCACTTT
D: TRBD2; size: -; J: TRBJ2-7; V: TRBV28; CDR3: CASSFNSGTTLYEQYF; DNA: TGTGCCAGCAGTTTCAACTCCGGGACTACCTTGTACGAGCAGTACTTC
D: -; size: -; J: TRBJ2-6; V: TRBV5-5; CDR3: CASSPGQFSGANVLTF; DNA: TGTGCCAGCAGCCCCGGACAGTTCTCTGGGGCCAACGTCCTGACTTTC
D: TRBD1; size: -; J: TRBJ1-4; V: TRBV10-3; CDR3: CAISVGTGFEKLFF; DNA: TGTGCCATCAGTGTGGGGACAGGGTTTGAAAAACTGTTTTTT
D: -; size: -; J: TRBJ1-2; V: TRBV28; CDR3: CASSLEGNGYTF; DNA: TGTGCCAGCAGTTTGGAGGGCAATGGCTACACCTTC
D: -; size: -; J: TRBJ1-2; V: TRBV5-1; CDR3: CASSLEGVRGYTF; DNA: TGCGCCAGCAGCTTGGAAGGGGTAAGGGGCTACACCTTC
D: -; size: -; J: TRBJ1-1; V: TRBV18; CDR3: CASSPPGGNTEAFF; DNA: TGTGCCAGCTCACCACCGGGGGGGAACACTGAAGCTTTCTTT
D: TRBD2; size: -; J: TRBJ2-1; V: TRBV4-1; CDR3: CASSQESGRTYNEQFF; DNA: TGCGCCAGCAGCCAAGAGTCCGGGAGGACCTACAATGAGCAGTTCTTC
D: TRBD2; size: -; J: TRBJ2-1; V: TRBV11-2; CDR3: CASNPRGRGGLNEQFF; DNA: TGTGCCAGCAACCCCCGGGGGCGGGGGGGTTTGAATGAGCAGTTCTTC
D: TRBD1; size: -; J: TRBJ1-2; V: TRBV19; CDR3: CASSTSISGQKNYTF; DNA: TGTGCCAGTAGTACTTCTATATCGGGACAGAAGAACTACACCTTC
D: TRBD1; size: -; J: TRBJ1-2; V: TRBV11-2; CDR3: CASSLRGGQRKDGYTF; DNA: TGTGCCAGCAGCCTAAGAGGGGGACAGCGGAAAGATGGCTACACCTTC
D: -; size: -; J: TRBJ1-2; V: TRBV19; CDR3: CASYSGTNYGYTF; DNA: TGTGCCAGTTATTCCGGGACTAACTATGGCTACACCTTC
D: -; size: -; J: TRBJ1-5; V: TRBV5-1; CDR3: CASSRAGERNQPQHF; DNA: TGCGCCAGCAGCCGAGCAGGGGAGCGCAATCAGCCCCAGCATTTT
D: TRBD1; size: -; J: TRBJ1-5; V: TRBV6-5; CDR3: CASSQTGGSGQPQHF; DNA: TGTGCCAGCAGTCAGACAGGGGGCTCGGGGCAGCCCCAGCATTTT